This paragraph covers one T cell receptor (beta chain) sequence. V lost 5 bases, J lost 0 bases, and 5 bases lay in between. The CDR3 totals 13 residues. Germline CDR1 is MNHEY and CDR2 is SVGAGI. The data derive from a study of blood T cell repertoires in COVID-19. Study information: COVID-19 samples, acute and convalescent, were from the United States, Italy and Spain. T cells, B-cell-depleted T cells, or PBMCs provided the cDNA or gDNA that served as material.

As originally analysed: Amplification from reference gene primers served as the basis for estimated nucleated cell counts. Sequenced by immunoSEQ multiplex PCR; TCRdb stores in-frame clones only, minus some. That table furnishes V, J and clone size, whereas the DNA furnished D and trimming. Of about 300,000 clones in the sample, over 70% were seen once. The sequenced material came from peripheral blood. This TCR came from a woman in her 50s with acute or convalescent COVID-19. The chain carries TRBV6-5 and TRBJ1-5; no firm D call. Here the CDR3 reads CASSTYSNQPQHF. For the CDR3, the DNA is TGTGCCAGCAGTACTTATAGCAATCAGCCCCAGCATTTT.